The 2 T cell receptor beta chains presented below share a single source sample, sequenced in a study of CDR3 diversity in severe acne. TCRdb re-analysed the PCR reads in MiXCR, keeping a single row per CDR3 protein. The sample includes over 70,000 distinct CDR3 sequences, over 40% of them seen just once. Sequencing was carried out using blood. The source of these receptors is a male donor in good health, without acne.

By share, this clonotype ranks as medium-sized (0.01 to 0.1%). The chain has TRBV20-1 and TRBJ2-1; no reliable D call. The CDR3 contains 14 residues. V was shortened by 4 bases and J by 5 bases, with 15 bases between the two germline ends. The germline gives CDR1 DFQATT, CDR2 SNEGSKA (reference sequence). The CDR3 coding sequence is TGCAGTGCTAATGGGCTAGGAAGGCACAATGAGCAGTTCTTC. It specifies CSANGLGRHNEQFF.

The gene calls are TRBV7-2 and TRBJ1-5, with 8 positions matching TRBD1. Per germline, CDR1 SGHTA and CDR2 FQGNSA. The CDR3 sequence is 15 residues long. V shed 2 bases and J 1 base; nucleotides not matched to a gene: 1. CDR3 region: CASSLSGGSNQPQHF. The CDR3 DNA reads TGTGCCAGCAGCTTATCAGGGGGCAGCAATCAGCCCCAGCATTTT.